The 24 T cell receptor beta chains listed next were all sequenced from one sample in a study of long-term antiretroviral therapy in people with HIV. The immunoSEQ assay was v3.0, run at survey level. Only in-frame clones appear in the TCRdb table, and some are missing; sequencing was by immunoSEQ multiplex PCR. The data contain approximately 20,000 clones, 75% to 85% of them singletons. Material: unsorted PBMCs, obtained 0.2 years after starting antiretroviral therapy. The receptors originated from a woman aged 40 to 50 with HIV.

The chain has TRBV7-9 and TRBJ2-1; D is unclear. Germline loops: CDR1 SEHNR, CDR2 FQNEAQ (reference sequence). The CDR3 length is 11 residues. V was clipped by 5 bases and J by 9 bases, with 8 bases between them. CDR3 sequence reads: CASSNGFEQFF. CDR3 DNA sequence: TGTGCCAGCAGCAATGGTTTTGAGCAGTTCTTC.

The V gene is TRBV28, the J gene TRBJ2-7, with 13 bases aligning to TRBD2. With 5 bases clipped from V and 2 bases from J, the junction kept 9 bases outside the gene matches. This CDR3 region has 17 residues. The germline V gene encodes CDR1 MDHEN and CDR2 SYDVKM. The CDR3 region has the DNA TGTGCCAGCAGTAGCCCCCCGGGGACTAGCGGGACCTACGAGCAGTACTTC. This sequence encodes CASSSPPGTSGTYEQYF.

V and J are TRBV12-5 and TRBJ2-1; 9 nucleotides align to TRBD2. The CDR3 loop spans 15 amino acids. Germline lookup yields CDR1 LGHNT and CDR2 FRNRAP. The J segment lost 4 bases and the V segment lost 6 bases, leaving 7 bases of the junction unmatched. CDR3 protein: CASGGDSGGYNEQFF. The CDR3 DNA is TGTGCTAGTGGCGGAGATAGCGGGGGATACAATGAGCAGTTCTTC.

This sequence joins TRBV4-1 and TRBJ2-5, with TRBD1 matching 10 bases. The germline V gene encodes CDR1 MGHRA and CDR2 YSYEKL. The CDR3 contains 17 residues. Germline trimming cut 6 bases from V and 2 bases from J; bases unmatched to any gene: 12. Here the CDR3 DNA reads TGCGCCAGCAGTCTCCGGGACAGGGGTTCCCTACAAGAGACCCAGTACTTC. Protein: CASSLRDRGSLQETQYF.

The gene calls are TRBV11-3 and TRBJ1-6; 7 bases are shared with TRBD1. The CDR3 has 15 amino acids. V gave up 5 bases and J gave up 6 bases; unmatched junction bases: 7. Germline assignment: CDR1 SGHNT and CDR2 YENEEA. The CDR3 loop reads CASSPRQGGNSPLHF. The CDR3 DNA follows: TGTGCCAGCAGCCCGAGACAGGGTGGTAATTCACCCCTCCACTTT.

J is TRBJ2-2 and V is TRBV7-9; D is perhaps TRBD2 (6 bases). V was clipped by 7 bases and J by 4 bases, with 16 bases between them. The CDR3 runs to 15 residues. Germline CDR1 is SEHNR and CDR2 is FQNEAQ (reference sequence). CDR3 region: CASTRAVGGTGELFF. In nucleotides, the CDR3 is TGTGCCAGCACCCGGGCAGTCGGGGGCACCGGGGAGCTGTTTTTT. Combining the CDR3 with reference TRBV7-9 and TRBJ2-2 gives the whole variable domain DTGVSQNPRHKITKRGQNVTFRCDPISEHNRLYWYRQTLGQGPEFLTYFQNEAQLEKSRLLSDRFSAERPKGSFSTLEIQRTEQGDSAMYLCASTRAVGGTGELFFGEGSRLTVL.

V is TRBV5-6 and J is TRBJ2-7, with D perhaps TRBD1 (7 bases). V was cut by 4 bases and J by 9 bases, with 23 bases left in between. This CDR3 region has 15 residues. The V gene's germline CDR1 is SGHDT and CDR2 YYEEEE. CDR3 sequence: CASSISYGRGVVQYF. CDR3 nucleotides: TGTGCCAGCAGCATTTCCTACGGCAGGGGGGTCGTGCAGTACTTC.

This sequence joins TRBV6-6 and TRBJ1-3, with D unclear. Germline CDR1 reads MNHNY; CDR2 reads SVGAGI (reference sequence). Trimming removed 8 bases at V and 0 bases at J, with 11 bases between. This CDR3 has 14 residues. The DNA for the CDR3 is TGTGCCAGCTCGAGGACGCGCTCTGGAAACACCATATATTTT. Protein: CASSRTRSGNTIYF.

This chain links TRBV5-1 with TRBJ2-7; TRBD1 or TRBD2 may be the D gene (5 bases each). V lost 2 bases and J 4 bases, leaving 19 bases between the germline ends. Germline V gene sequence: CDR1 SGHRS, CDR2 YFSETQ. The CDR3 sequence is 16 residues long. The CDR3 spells CASSFFQGVSDYEQYF. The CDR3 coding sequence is TGCGCCAGCAGCTTTTTCCAGGGAGTCTCGGATTACGAGCAGTACTTC. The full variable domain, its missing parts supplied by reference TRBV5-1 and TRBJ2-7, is KAGVTQTPRYLIKTRGQQVTLSCSPISGHRSVSWYQQTPGQGLQFLFEYFSETQRNKGNFPGRFSGRQFSNSRSEMNVSTLELGDSALYLCASSFFQGVSDYEQYFGPGTRLTVT.

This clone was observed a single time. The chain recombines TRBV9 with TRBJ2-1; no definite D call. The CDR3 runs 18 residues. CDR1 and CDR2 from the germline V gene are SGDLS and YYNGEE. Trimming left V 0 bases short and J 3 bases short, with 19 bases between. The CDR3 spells CASSVEGTHELSYNEQFF. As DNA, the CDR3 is TGTGCCAGCAGCGTAGAAGGCACTCACGAATTAAGCTACAATGAGCAGTTCTTC.

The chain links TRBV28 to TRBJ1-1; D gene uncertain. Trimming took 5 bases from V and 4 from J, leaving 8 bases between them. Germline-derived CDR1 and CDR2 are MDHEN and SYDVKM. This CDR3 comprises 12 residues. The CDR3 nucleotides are TGTGCCAGCAGTATACTCGGCACTGAAGCTTTCTTT. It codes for CASSILGTEAFF.

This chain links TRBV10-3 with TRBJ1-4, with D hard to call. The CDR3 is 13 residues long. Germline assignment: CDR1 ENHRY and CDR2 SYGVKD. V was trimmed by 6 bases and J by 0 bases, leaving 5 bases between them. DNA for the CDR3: TGTGCCATCAGGCGGGCAACTAATGAAAAACTGTTTTTT. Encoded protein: CAIRRATNEKLFF.

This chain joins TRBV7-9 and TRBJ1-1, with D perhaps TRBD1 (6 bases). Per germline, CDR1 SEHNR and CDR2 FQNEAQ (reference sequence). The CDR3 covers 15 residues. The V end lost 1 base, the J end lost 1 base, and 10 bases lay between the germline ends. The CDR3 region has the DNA TGTGCCAGCAGCTTAGGGGCAGGGGAGAACACTGAAGCTTTCTTT. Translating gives CASSLGAGENTEAFF.

The CDR3 region is CASSPRQGNTEAFF. CDR3 sequence (DNA): TGTGCCAGCAGTCCCCGACAGGGGAACACTGAAGCTTTCTTT. The chain uses TRBV6-6 and TRBJ1-1, with 7 bases lining up with TRBD1. CDR1 and CDR2 from the germline V gene are MNHNY and SVGAGI (reference sequence). The V gene end was trimmed by 5 bases and the J gene end by 1 base; junction bases not matched to a gene: 4. This CDR3 is built from 14 residues.

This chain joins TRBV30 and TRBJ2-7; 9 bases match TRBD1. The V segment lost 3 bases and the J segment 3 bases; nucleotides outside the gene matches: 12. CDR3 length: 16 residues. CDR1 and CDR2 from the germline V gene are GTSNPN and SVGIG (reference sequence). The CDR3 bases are TGTGCCTGGAGACCCCCCGGACAGGGGTCTGACTACGAGCAGTACTTC. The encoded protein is CAWRPPGQGSDYEQYF.

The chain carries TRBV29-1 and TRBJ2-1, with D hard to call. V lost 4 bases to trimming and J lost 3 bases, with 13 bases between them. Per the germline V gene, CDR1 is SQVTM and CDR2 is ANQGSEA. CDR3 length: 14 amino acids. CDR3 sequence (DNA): TGCAGCGTTGTTTGGCTATCGGACTACAATGAGCAGTTCTTC. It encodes CSVVWLSDYNEQFF.

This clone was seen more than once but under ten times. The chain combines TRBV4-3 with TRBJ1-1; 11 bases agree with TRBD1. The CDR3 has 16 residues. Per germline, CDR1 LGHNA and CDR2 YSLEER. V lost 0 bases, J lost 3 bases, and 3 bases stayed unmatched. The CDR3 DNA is TGCGCCAGCAGCCAAGATCCGGGACAGGGGGACACTGAAGCTTTCTTT. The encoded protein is CASSQDPGQGDTEAFF.

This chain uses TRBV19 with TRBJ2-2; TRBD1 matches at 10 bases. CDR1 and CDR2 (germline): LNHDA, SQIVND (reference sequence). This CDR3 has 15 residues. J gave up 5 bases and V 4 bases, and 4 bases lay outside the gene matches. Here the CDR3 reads CASSRDRGRTGELFF. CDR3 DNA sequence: TGTGCCAGTAGTAGAGACAGGGGGCGGACCGGGGAGCTGTTTTTT.

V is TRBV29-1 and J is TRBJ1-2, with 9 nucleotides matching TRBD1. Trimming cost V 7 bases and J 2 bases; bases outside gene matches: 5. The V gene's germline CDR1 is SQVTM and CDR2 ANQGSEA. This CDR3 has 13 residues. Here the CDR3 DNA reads TGCAGCGCTCGGGACAGGGAAAACTATGGCTACACCTTC. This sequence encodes CSARDRENYGYTF.

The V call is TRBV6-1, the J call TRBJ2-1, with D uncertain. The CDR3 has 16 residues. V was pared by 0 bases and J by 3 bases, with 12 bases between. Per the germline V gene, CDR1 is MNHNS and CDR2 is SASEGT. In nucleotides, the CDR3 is TGTGCCAGCAGTGAAGCCATAAGGTGGGACTACAATGAGCAGTTCTTC. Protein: CASSEAIRWDYNEQFF.

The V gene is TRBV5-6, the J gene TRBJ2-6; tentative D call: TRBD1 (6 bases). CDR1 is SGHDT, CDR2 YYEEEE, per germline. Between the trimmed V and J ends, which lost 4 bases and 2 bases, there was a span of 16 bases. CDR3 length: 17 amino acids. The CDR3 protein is CASSTDIQGAGANVLTF. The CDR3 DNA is TGTGCCAGCAGCACGGATATACAGGGAGCTGGGGCCAACGTCCTGACTTTC.

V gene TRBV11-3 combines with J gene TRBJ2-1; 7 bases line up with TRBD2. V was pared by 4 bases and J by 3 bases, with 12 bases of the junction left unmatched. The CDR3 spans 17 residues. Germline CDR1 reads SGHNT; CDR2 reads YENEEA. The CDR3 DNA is TGTGCCAGCAGCTCTCGTGGGGGGGGTGCGGGCTACAATGAGCAGTTCTTC. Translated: CASSSRGGGAGYNEQFF.

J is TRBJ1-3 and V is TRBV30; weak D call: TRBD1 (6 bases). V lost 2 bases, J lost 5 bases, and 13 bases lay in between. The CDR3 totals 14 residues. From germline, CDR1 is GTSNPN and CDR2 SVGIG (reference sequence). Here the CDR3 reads CAWSTIGQRNTIYF. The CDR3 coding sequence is TGTGCCTGGAGTACGATAGGACAGCGAAACACCATATATTTT.

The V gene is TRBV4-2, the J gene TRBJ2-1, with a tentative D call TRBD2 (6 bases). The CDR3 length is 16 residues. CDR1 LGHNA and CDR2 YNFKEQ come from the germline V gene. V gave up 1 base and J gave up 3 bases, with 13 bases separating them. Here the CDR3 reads CASSQAIAEDYNEQFF. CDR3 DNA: TGTGCCAGCAGCCAAGCCATAGCGGAGGACTACAATGAGCAGTTCTTC.